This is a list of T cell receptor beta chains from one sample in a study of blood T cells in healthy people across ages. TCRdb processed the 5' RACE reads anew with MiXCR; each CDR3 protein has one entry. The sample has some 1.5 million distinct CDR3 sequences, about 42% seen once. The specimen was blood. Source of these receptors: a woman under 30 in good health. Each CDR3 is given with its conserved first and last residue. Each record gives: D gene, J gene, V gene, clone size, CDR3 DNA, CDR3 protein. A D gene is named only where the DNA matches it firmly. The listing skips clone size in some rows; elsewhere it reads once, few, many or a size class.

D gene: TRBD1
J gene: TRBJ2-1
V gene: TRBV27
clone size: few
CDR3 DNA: TGTGCCAGCAGGAAAACAACAGGGGGCAACTACAATGAGCAGTTCTTC
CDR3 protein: CASRKTTGGNYNEQFF

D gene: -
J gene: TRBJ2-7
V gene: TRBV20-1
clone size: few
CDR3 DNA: TGCAGTGCTAGAGAATTCGAGGGGCGCTCCTACGAGCAGTACTTC
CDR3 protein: CSAREFEGRSYEQYF

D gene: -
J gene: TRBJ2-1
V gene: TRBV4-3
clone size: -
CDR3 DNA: TGCGCCAGCAGCCAAGATAGGCGGTACCTTCAGTTCTTC
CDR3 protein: CASSQDRRYLQFF

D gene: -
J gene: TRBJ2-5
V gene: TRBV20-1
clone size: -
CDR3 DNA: TGCAGTGCTACCCGGGGGTACAATGAGCAGTACTTC
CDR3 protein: CSATRGYNEQYF

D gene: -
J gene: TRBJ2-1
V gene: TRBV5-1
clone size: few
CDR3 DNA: TGCGCCAGCAGCTCTACATCTACCTCGCAGTTCTTC
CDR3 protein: CASSSTSTSQFF

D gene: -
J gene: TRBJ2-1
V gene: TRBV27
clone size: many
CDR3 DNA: TGTGCCAGCAGTTTGGCGGGCCTATACAATGAGCAGTTCTTC
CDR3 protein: CASSLAGLYNEQFF

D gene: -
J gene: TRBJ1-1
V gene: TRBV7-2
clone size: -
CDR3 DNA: TGTGCCAGCAGCTTAGTCGGAACGGGGGCTGAGACTGAAGCTTTCTTT
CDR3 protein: CASSLVGTGAETEAFF

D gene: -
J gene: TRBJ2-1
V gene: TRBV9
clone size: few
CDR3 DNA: TGTGCCAGCAGCCCTGTGAGCCCGCTGCGGGATGAGCAGTTCTTC
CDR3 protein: CASSPVSPLRDEQFF

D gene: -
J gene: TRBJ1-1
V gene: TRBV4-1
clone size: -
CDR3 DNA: TGCGCCAGCAGCCAAGAGCGCCGGGACACTGAAGCTTTCTTT
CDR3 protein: CASSQERRDTEAFF

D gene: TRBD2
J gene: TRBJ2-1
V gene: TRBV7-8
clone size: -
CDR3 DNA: TGTGCCAGCAGCTTTAGGACTAGCGGGGCCCGCTCCTACAATGAGCAGTTCTTC
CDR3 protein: CASSFRTSGARSYNEQFF

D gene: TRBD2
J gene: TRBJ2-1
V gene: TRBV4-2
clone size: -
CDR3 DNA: TGTGCCAGCAGCCAAGACGCTTTAGCGGGACAGCAGTTCTTC
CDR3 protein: CASSQDALAGQQFF

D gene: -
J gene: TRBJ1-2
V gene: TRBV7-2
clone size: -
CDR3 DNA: TGTGCCAGCAGCTTAGATAGGTCCACGGACACCTTC
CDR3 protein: CASSLDRSTDTF

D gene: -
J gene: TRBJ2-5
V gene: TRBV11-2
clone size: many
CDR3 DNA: TGTGCCAGCAGCCTCACAGGACGGCAAGAGACCCAGTACTTC
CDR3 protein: CASSLTGRQETQYF

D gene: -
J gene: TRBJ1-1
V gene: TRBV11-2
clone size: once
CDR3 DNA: TGTGCCAGCAGGATGGGGACGGAATCGAACACTGAAGCTTTCTTT
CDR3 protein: CASRMGTESNTEAFF

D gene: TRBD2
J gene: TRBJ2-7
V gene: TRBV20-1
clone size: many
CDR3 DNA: TGCAGTGCCCACCGACTAGCGGGCTTTTCCTACGAGCAGTACTTC
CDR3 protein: CSAHRLAGFSYEQYF

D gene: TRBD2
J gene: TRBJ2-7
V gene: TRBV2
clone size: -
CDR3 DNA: TGTGCCAGCAGCGATAGCGGGAGGACCTACAATGAGCAGTACTTC
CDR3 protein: CASSDSGRTYNEQYF

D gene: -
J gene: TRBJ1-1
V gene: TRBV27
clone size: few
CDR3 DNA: TGTGCCAGCAGCGGGGGGCAGGGTCCCCTCCTCGAAGCTTTCTTT
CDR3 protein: CASSGGQGPLLEAFF

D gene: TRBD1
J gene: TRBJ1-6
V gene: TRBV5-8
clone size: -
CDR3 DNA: TGTGCCAGCAGCCTCTCGGACAGGGATAATTCACCCCTCCACTTT
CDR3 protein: CASSLSDRDNSPLHF

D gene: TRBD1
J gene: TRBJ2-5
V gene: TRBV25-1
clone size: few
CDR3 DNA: TGTGCCAGCAGGGGATTTCCGGGACAGCAAGAGACCCAGTACTTC
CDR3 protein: CASRGFPGQQETQYF

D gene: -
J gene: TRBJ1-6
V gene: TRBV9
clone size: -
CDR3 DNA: TGTGCCAGCAGCCCCAATGGGTTTTCACCCCTCCACTTT
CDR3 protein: CASSPNGFSPLHF

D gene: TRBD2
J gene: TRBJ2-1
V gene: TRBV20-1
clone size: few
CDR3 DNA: TGCAGTGCTAGAGATCACGCGGGAGGACACAATGAGCAGTTCTTC
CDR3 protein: CSARDHAGGHNEQFF

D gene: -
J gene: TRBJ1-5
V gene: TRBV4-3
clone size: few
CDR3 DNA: TGCGCCAGCAGCCAAGAGGCAATCCTCGCGGGTCAGCCCCAGCATTTT
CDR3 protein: CASSQEAILAGQPQHF

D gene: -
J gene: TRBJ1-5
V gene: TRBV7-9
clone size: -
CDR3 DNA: TGTGCCAGCAGCTTAGAGGGGATCCGGGAGCATTTT
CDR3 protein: CASSLEGIREHF

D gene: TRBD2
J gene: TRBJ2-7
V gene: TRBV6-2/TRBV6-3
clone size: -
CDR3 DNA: TGTGCCAGCAGACTAGCGGGGGGGCCGTCCTACGAGCAGTACTTC
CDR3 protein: CASRLAGGPSYEQYF

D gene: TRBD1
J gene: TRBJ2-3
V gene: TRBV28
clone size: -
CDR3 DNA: TGTGCCAGCAGAATCCAGGGGGCTGACACAGATACGCAGTATTTT
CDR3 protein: CASRIQGADTDTQYF

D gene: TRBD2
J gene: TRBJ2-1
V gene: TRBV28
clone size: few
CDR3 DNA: TGTGCCAGCAGTTTACCTAGCGGGAGCGGCTCCTACAATGAGCAGTTCTTC
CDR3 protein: CASSLPSGSGSYNEQFF

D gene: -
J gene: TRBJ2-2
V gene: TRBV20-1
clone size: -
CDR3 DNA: TGCAGTGCTAGAGTTGGACGGCTGACGAACACCGGGGAGCTGTTTTTT
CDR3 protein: CSARVGRLTNTGELFF

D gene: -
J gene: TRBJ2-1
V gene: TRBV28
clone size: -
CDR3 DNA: TGTGCCAGCAGCCAAGCGGCCCCCGGAAATGAGCAGTTCTTC
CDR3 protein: CASSQAAPGNEQFF

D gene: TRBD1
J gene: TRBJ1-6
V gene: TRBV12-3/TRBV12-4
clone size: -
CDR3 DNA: TGTGCCAGCAGTGGACAGGGTCCAAGCTCCTATAATTCACCCCCCCACTTT
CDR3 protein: CASSGQGPSSYNSPPHF